The source of this TCR beta chain is a study of blood T cell repertoires in COVID-19. In the original workflow: Reference gene primer amplification gave nucleated cell count estimates. The assay was immunoSEQ multiplex PCR, and TCRdb's table has in-frame clones only and misses some. V, J and clone size derive from that table, while D and trimming were established from the DNA sequence. Altogether hundreds of thousands of clones are present, more than 70% being singletons, with the ten largest covering about 2.9%. The sequencing input was peripheral blood. This TCR derives from a woman in her 30s with COVID-19, enrolled during active disease.

This CDR3 is CASSLVGGVWEQYF. DNA for the CDR3: TGTGCCAGCAGCTTGGTAGGCGGGGTCTGGGAGCAGTACTTC. J is TRBJ2-7 and V is TRBV5-6; D is perhaps TRBD2 (6 bases). The CDR3 is 14 residues long. V was clipped by 0 bases and J by 7 bases, with 14 bases between them. Germline V gene sequence: CDR1 SGHDT, CDR2 YYEEEE.